Each of the 29 T cell receptor beta chains below was sequenced from the same sample in a study of blood T cell repertoires in COVID-19. Using immunoSEQ multiplex PCR, the repertoire was profiled, and TCRdb retains in-frame clones only, with some absent. The sample has 250,000 to 350,000 clones, 80% to 90% seen once. The specimen was PBMCs or T cells enriched from blood (not recorded which). These receptors were taken from a young woman who had recovered from COVID-19.

CDR3 loop: CASSQSRLAMETQYF. For the CDR3, the DNA is TGTGCCAGCAGCCAATCGCGGCTAGCAATGGAGACCCAGTACTTC. This chain uses TRBV3-1 (or the pseudogene TRBV3-2) with TRBJ2-5, with a weak D call TRBD2 (5 bases). V lost 2 bases and J 5 bases, leaving 15 bases between the germline ends. The CDR3 has 15 residues. Looked up from germline, CDR1 is LGHDT and CDR2 is YNNKEL (reference sequence).

The chain links TRBV11-3 to TRBJ2-1, with D hard to call. V dropped 0 bases and J dropped 9 bases, with 9 bases sitting between them. The length of the CDR3 is 13 residues. Germline values: CDR1 SGHNT, CDR2 YENEEA. CDR3 sequence (DNA): TGTGCCAGCAGCTTAGAGTTCGGAGCTGAGCAGTTCTTC. Amino acid sequence: CASSLEFGAEQFF. Filled out from reference TRBV11-3 and TRBJ2-1, the complete variable domain reads EAGVVQSPRYKIIEKKQPVAFWCNPISGHNTLYWYLQNLGQGPELLIRYENEEAVDDSQLPKDRFSAERLKGVDSTLKIQPAELGDSAVYLCASSLEFGAEQFFGPGTRLTVL.

The chain carries TRBV10-3 and TRBJ1-1, with TRBD1 as a possible D gene (5 bases). CDR1 ENHRY and CDR2 SYGVKD come from the germline V gene. The CDR3 covers 13 residues. V shed 0 bases and J shed 5 bases, with 7 bases lying between them. The CDR3 loop is CAISESEGTEAFF. In DNA, the CDR3 is TGTGCCATCAGTGAGTCGGAGGGGACTGAAGCTTTCTTT.

In nucleotides, the CDR3 is TGTGCCAGCAGCTTACGTTGGACAGGGGGCGCTTGGACTGAAGCTTTCTTT. This encodes CASSLRWTGGAWTEAFF. The rearrangement links TRBV5-5 to TRBJ1-1, with TRBD1 identical over 11 bases. This CDR3 contains 17 residues. The germline V gene encodes CDR1 SGHKS and CDR2 YYEKEE (reference sequence). Trimming took 2 bases from V and 5 from J; bases not matched to a gene: 11.

The chain links TRBV6-6 to TRBJ1-6; D perhaps matches TRBD1 (6 bases). Deletions cut 7 bases from V and 1 base from J, with 14 bases between. The germline V gene encodes CDR1 MNHNY and CDR2 SVGAGI (reference sequence). The CDR3 has 16 residues. The CDR3 nucleotides read TGTGCCAGCATCCCAGGGGAAGTGTCCTATAATTCACCCCTCCACTTT. Translation: CASIPGEVSYNSPLHF.

The V call is TRBV6-5, the J call TRBJ1-2, with TRBD1 matching over 10 bases. The CDR3 loop spans 15 amino acids. V lost 4 bases to trimming and J lost 5 bases; unmatched junction nucleotides: 7. The germline V gene has CDR1 MNHEY and CDR2 SVGAGI. The CDR3 reads CASSSDRGRRYGYTF. CDR3 nucleotide sequence: TGTGCCAGCAGTTCCGACAGGGGGCGGAGGTATGGCTACACCTTC.

This rearrangement joins TRBV6-5 to TRBJ1-4, with 9 bases matching TRBD1. Germline values: CDR1 MNHEY, CDR2 SVGAGI. J lost 8 bases, V lost 6 bases, and 4 bases had no gene match. CDR3 length equals 13 residues. The CDR3: CASRPTGGEKLFF. The DNA for the CDR3 is TGTGCCAGCAGGCCGACAGGGGGGGAAAAACTGTTTTTT.

The chain employs TRBV28 and TRBJ2-7; 8 nucleotides line up with TRBD1. The V and J ends lost 5 bases and 2 bases, in that order; junction bases with no gene match: 11. Germline-derived CDR1 and CDR2 are MDHEN and SYDVKM. The CDR3 length is 16 residues. The CDR3 loop reads CASSALGQGVAYEQYF. CDR3 bases: TGTGCCAGCAGTGCGCTAGGACAGGGCGTCGCCTACGAGCAGTACTTC. Together with reference TRBV28 and TRBJ2-7, the CDR3 gives the full variable domain: DVKVTQSSRYLVKRTGEKVFLECVQDMDHENMFWYRQDPGLGLRLIYFSYDVKMKEKGDIPEGYSVSREKKERFSLILESASTNQTSMYLCASSALGQGVAYEQYFGPGTRLTVT.

The chain recombines TRBV25-1 with TRBJ2-1; TRBD1 matches at 9 bases. The trim removed 4 bases at V and 3 bases at J, leaving 1 base unmatched. Germline CDR1 reads MGHDK; CDR2 reads SYGVNS. The CDR3 is 14 amino acids. CDR3 sequence: CASSGDRVYNEQFF. The DNA of the CDR3 is TGTGCCAGCAGTGGGGACAGGGTCTACAATGAGCAGTTCTTC. Looking up the rest from reference TRBV25-1 and TRBJ2-1 gives the full variable domain: EADIYQTPRYLVIGTGKKITLECSQTMGHDKMYWYQQDPGMELHLIHYSYGVNSTEKGDLSSESTVSRIRTEHFPLTLESARPSHTSQYLCASSGDRVYNEQFFGPGTRLTVL.

The chain has TRBV5-1 and TRBJ2-7, with TRBD1 as a possible D gene (6 bases). Per germline, CDR1 SGHRS and CDR2 YFSETQ. V was clipped by 0 bases and J by 4 bases, with 17 bases between them. The CDR3 spans 16 residues. CDR3 nucleotides: TGCGCCAGCAGCTTGGCCAAGACAGGTACCGCTTACGAGCAGTACTTC. It is translated as CASSLAKTGTAYEQYF. The full variable domain, its missing parts supplied by reference TRBV5-1 and TRBJ2-7, is KAGVTQTPRYLIKTRGQQVTLSCSPISGHRSVSWYQQTPGQGLQFLFEYFSETQRNKGNFPGRFSGRQFSNSRSEMNVSTLELGDSALYLCASSLAKTGTAYEQYFGPGTRLTVT.

The chain links TRBV10-1 to TRBJ2-3, with D possibly matching TRBD2 (6 bases). The CDR3 sequence is 13 residues long. Trimming stripped 8 bases from V and 6 bases from J, with 15 bases between. The germline gives CDR1 WNHNN, CDR2 SYGVQD (reference sequence). The CDR3 is CASRDSLADTQYF. The CDR3 DNA sequence: TGCGCCAGCCGGGACTCATTGGCGGATACGCAGTATTTT.

This clone was seen more than once but under ten times. The rearrangement links TRBV18 to TRBJ1-2; TRBD1 matches 7 bases. CDR3 length: 16 residues. Trimming took 2 bases from V and 8 from J; bases not matched to a gene: 14. CDR1 and CDR2 from the germline V gene are KGHSH and LQKENI. CDR3 sequence: CASSPGPGTELGGYTF. For the CDR3, the DNA is TGTGCCAGCTCACCAGGACCCGGGACAGAACTTGGAGGCTACACCTTC.

The chain couples TRBV2 to TRBJ1-3; TRBD1 might be the D (6 bases). Between the trimmed V and J ends, which lost 6 bases and 2 bases, there was a span of 11 bases. The CDR3 extends over 14 amino acids. Per the germline V gene, CDR1 is SNHLY and CDR2 is FYNNEI. The DNA of the CDR3 is TGTGCCAGCAGCTTACAGGGTCCTGGAAACACCATATATTTT. Protein product: CASSLQGPGNTIYF.

The V call is TRBV5-6, the J call TRBJ2-7; maybe TRBD2 (6 bases). CDR1 is SGHDT and CDR2 is YYEEEE in the germline V gene. Trimming stripped 3 bases from V and 3 bases from J, with 13 bases between. The CDR3 totals 14 residues. The CDR3 nucleotides are TGTGCCAGCAGCTCCCCTGCGGGGAGCTACGAGCAGTACTTC. Protein sequence: CASSSPAGSYEQYF.

The chain combines TRBV5-1 with TRBJ1-1; D not resolved. The CDR3 spans 15 residues. Germline V CDR1 and CDR2: SGHRS, YFSETQ. Between the trimmed V and J ends, which lost 0 bases and 2 bases, there was a span of 11 bases. For the CDR3, the DNA is TGCGCCAGCAGCTTGGCGCTGACAACCAACACTGAAGCTTTCTTT. Residues: CASSLALTTNTEAFF.

V and J are TRBV5-4 and TRBJ1-2; D unresolved. CDR1 SGHNT and CDR2 YYREEE come from the germline V gene (reference sequence). CDR3 length: 12 residues. Trimming pared 10 bases from V and 3 bases from J, leaving 13 bases between. In nucleotides, the CDR3 is TGTGCCCTGGGCAAAGACCACTATGGCTACACCTTC. Protein sequence: CALGKDHYGYTF. Combining the CDR3 with reference TRBV5-4 and TRBJ1-2 gives the whole variable domain ETGVTQSPTHLIKTRGQQVTLRCSSQSGHNTVSWYQQALGQGPQFIFQYYREEENGRGNFPPRFSGLQFPNYSSELNVNALELDDSALYLCALGKDHYGYTFGSGTRLTVV.

The chain carries TRBV28 and TRBJ1-4; 8 positions agree with TRBD1. With 4 bases clipped from V and 7 bases from J, the junction kept 5 bases outside the gene matches. CDR3 length equals 14 residues. The germline CDR1 and CDR2 sequences are MDHEN and SYDVKM. The CDR3 nucleotides are TGTGCCAGCAGTTCTTACAGGGGGAGTGAAAAACTGTTTTTT. As protein: CASSSYRGSEKLFF.

The chain uses TRBV29-1 and TRBJ1-2, with D tentatively TRBD1 (6 bases). This CDR3 comprises 12 residues. Trimming removed 7 bases from V and 3 bases from J, with 12 bases in between. The germline gives CDR1 SQVTM, CDR2 ANQGSEA. The chain's CDR3 is CSGTDAYYGYTF. The CDR3 DNA follows: TGCAGCGGGACAGACGCCTACTATGGCTACACCTTC.

The table lists this clone with a few counts. J is TRBJ1-2 and V is TRBV5-4; 7 bases are a match to TRBD1. V lost 4 bases and J lost 0; bases outside the gene matches: 6. The CDR3 contains 15 residues. In germline, CDR1 is SGHNT, CDR2 YYREEE (reference sequence). CDR3 bases: TGTGCCAGCAGCCGCCGGGACAGCTCTAACTATGGCTACACCTTC. Amino acids: CASSRRDSSNYGYTF.

The genes are TRBV10-2 and TRBJ2-1; 7 bases fit TRBD2. Looked up from germline, CDR1 is WSHSY and CDR2 is SAAADI. With V trimmed by 5 bases and J by 8 bases, 12 bases remained unmatched. The CDR3 consists of 15 residues. The CDR3 sequence is CASSPPERLADEQFF. The CDR3 nucleotides read TGCGCCAGCAGTCCTCCCGAAAGACTAGCTGATGAGCAGTTCTTC.

The chain employs TRBV5-4 and TRBJ2-3; D might be TRBD2 (5 bases). The CDR3 contains 13 residues. Trimming took 4 bases from V and 3 from J, leaving 9 bases between them. Germline loops: CDR1 SGHNT, CDR2 YYREEE (reference sequence). As DNA, the CDR3 is TGTGCCAGCAGCCCCGGGGAGACAGATACGCAGTATTTT. Translated, it gives CASSPGETDTQYF.

The chain links TRBV6-6 to TRBJ2-1, with 7 bases matching TRBD1. Per the germline V gene, CDR1 is MNHNY and CDR2 is SVGAGI (reference sequence). With 5 bases clipped from V and 1 base from J, the junction kept 11 bases outside the gene matches. The CDR3 covers 17 residues. The CDR3 nucleotides read TGTGCCAGCAGTCCCGACAGGGCATATAGGTCCTACAATGAGCAGTTCTTC. Translation gives CASSPDRAYRSYNEQFF.

The chain is built from TRBV5-1 and TRBJ2-1; D possibly corresponds to TRBD2 (5 bases). Germline V gives CDR1 SGHRS, CDR2 YFSETQ. There are 14 residues in the CDR3. V dropped 1 base and J dropped 7 bases, with 12 bases sitting between them. The CDR3 DNA follows: TGCGCCAGCAGCTTGAGGGCGGGTTTAAATGAGCAGTTCTTC. Its translation: CASSLRAGLNEQFF. The whole variable domain, remainder taken from reference TRBV5-1 and TRBJ2-1, is KAGVTQTPRYLIKTRGQQVTLSCSPISGHRSVSWYQQTPGQGLQFLFEYFSETQRNKGNFPGRFSGRQFSNSRSEMNVSTLELGDSALYLCASSLRAGLNEQFFGPGTRLTVL.

The chain uses TRBV4-1 and TRBJ2-7; 7 nucleotides agree with TRBD1. J was trimmed by 2 bases and V by 2 bases; bases with no gene match: 3. From germline, CDR1 is MGHRA and CDR2 YSYEKL. There are 14 residues in the CDR3. The CDR3 DNA reads TGCGCCAGCAGCCAAACGACAGGGCCCTACGAGCAGTACTTC. Protein: CASSQTTGPYEQYF.

V and J are TRBV5-1 and TRBJ1-2; D perhaps matches TRBD1 (6 bases). V was clipped by 0 bases and J by 4 bases, with 13 bases between them. CDR1 is SGHRS, CDR2 YFSETQ, per germline. The CDR3 consists of 15 residues. The CDR3 loop reads CASSLAWGPVYGYTF. As DNA, the CDR3 is TGCGCCAGCAGCTTGGCCTGGGGGCCGGTCTATGGCTACACCTTC. The entire variable domain, with the rest obtained from reference TRBV5-1 and TRBJ1-2, is as follows: KAGVTQTPRYLIKTRGQQVTLSCSPISGHRSVSWYQQTPGQGLQFLFEYFSETQRNKGNFPGRFSGRQFSNSRSEMNVSTLELGDSALYLCASSLAWGPVYGYTFGSGTRLTVV.

The V and J genes are TRBV2 and TRBJ2-1; 16 bases match TRBD2. From germline, CDR1 is SNHLY and CDR2 FYNNEI. V shed 8 bases and J 4 bases; nucleotides not matched to a gene: 8. The CDR3 is 17 residues long. CDR3 sequence: CASEGLAGGLGYNEQFF. The CDR3 bases are TGTGCCAGCGAGGGACTAGCGGGGGGGCTTGGATACAATGAGCAGTTCTTC.

The gene calls are TRBV4-1 and TRBJ2-7, with D possibly being TRBD2 (5 bases). The CDR3 consists of 15 residues. Germline assignment: CDR1 MGHRA and CDR2 YSYEKL. Deletions cut 1 base from V and 0 bases from J, with 10 bases between. CDR3 sequence (DNA): TGCGCCAGCAGCCAAGTACTAGATTTCTCCTACGAGCAGTACTTC. Protein: CASSQVLDFSYEQYF.

This clone was seen a handful of times. The chain is built from TRBV7-2 and TRBJ1-3, with 9 bases lining up with TRBD1. This CDR3 is 16 amino acids long. Germline-derived CDR1 and CDR2 are SGHTA and FQGNSA. Trimming took 5 bases from V and 2 from J; bases not matched to a gene: 7. CDR3 protein: CASSPGTGLTGNTIYF. In nucleotides, the CDR3 is TGTGCCAGCAGCCCCGGGACAGGGTTGACTGGAAACACCATATATTTT.

This chain links TRBV16 with TRBJ2-1, with 10 bases lining up with TRBD1. CDR1 is KGHSY, CDR2 FQNENV, per germline. V was clipped by 4 bases and J by 0 bases; unmatched bases: 6. This CDR3 contains 17 residues. The CDR3 loop reads CASSRMTGGGSYNEQFF. CDR3 sequence (DNA): TGTGCCAGCAGCCGTATGACAGGGGGCGGCTCCTACAATGAGCAGTTCTTC.